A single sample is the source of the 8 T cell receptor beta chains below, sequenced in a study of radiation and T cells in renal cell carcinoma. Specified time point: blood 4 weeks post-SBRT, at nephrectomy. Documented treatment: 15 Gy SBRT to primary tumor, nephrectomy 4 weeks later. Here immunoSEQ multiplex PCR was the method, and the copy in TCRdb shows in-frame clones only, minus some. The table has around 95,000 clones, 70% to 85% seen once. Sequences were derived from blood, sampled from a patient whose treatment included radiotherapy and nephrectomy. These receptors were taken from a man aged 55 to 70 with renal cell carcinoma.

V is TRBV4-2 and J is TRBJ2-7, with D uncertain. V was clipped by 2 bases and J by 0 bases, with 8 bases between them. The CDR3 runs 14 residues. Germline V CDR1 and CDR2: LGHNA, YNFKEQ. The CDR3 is CASSQQPSSYEQYF. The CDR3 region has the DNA TGTGCCAGCAGCCAACAGCCGAGCTCCTACGAGCAGTACTTC.

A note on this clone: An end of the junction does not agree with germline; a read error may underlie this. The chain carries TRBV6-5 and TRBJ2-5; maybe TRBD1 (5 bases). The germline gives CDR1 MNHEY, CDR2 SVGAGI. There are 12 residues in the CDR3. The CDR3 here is CASSQAGQGVNF. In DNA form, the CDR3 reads TGTGCCAGCAGCCAAGCTGGGCAGGGTGTGAACTTC.

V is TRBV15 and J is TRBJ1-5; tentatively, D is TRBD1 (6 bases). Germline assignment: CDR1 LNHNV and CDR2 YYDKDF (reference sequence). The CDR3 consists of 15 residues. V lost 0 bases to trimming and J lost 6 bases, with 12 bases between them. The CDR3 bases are TGTGCCACCAGCAGAGACAGGGGCGTCAGTCAGCCCCAGCATTTT. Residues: CATSRDRGVSQPQHF.

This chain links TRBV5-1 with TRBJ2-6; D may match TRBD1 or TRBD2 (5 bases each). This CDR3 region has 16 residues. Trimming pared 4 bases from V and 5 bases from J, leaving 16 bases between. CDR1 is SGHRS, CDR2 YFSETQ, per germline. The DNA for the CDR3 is TGCGCCAGCAGCCTGGCGACAGAGGGTAGGGCCAACGTCCTGACTTTC. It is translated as CASSLATEGRANVLTF.

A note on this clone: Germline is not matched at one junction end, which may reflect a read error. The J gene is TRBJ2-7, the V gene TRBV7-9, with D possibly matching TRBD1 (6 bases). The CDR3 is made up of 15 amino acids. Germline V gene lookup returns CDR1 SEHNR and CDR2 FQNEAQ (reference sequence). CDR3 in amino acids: CASSLVPGDPRAGDF. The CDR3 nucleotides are TGTGCCAGCAGCTTAGTGCCAGGAGACCCCCGAGCAGGGGACTTC.

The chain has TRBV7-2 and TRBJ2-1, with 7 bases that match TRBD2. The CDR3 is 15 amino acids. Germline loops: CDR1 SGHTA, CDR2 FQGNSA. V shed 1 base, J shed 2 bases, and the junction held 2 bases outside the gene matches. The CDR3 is CASSLEGRAYNEQFF. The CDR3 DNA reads TGTGCCAGCAGCTTAGAGGGGAGGGCCTACAATGAGCAGTTCTTC.

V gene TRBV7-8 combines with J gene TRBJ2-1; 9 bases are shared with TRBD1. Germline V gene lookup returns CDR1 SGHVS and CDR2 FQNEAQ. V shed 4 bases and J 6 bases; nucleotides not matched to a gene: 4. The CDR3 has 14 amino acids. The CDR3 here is CASSSDRGVNEQFF. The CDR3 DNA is TGTGCCAGCAGCTCGGACAGGGGAGTCAATGAGCAGTTCTTC.

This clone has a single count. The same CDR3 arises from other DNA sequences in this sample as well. The CDR3 region has the DNA TGTGCCATCAGTGAGGGAAACACCATATATTTT. Residues: CAISEGNTIYF. The rearrangement uses TRBV10-3 and TRBJ1-3; D uncertain. This CDR3 contains 11 residues. Deletions cut 2 bases from V and 4 bases from J, with 0 bases between. CDR1 is ENHRY and CDR2 is SYGVKD in the germline V gene.